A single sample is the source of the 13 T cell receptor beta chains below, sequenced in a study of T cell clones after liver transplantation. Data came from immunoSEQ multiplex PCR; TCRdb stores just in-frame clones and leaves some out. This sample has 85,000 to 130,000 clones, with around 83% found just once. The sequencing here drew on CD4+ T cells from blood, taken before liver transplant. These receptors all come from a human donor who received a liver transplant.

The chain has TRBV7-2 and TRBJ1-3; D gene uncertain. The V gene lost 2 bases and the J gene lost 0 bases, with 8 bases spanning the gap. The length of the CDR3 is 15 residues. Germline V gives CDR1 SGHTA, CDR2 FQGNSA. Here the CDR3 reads CASSLNGPSGNTIYF. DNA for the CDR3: TGTGCCAGCAGCTTAAACGGACCCTCTGGAAACACCATATATTTT.

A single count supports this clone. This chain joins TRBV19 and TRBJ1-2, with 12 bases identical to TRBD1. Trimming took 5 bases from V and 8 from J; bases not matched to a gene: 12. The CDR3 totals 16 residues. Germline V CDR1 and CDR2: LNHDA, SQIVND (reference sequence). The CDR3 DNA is TGTGCCAGTAGTGTGTGGGGACAGGGGGCTCGTCGAGGCTACACCTTC. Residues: CASSVWGQGARRGYTF.

The CDR3 bases are TGTGCCAGCTGCTCCGGGGTAGCGGGAGTGGTGGAGACCCAGTACTTC. Translation gives CASCSGVAGVVETQYF. The chain has TRBV7-8 and TRBJ2-5; the match to TRBD2 covers 9 bases. Germline values: CDR1 SGHVS, CDR2 FQNEAQ. The CDR3 covers 16 residues. V lost 8 bases to trimming and J lost 5 bases; unmatched junction nucleotides: 15.

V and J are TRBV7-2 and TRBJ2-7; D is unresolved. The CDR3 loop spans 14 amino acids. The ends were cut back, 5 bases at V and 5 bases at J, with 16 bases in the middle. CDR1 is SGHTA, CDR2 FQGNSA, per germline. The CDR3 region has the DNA TGTGCCAGCAGCCGCCATGGCGCCCGTAACGAGCAGTACTTC. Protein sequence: CASSRHGARNEQYF. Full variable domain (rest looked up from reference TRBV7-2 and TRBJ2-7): GAGVSQSPSNKVTEKGKDVELRCDPISGHTALYWYRQSLGQGLEFLIYFQGNSAPDKSGLPSDRFSAERTGGSVSTLTIQRTQQEDSAVYLCASSRHGARNEQYFGPGTRLTVT.

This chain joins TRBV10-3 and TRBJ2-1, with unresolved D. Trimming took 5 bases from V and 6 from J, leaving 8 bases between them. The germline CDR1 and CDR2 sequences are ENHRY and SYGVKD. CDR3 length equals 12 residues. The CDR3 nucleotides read TGTGCCATCAGTCCTCAAGGCAATGAGCAGTTCTTC. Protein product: CAISPQGNEQFF.

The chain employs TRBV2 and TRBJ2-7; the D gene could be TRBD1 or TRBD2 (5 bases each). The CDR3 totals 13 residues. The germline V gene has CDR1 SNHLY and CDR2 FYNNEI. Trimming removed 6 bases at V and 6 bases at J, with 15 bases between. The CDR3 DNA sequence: TGTGCCAGCAGGGGGACCCGAGGGCTCGAGCAGTACTTC. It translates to CASRGTRGLEQYF.

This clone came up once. CDR3 in amino acids: CASSRGRQDGYTF. DNA of the CDR3: TGTGCCAGCTCAAGGGGACGGCAAGATGGCTACACCTTC. The V gene is TRBV18, the J gene TRBJ1-2; D may be TRBD1 (5 bases). The CDR3 loop spans 13 amino acids. The V end lost 5 bases, the J end lost 6 bases, and 13 bases lay between the germline ends. Germline loops: CDR1 KGHSH, CDR2 LQKENI. Full variable domain (remainder filled in from reference TRBV18 and TRBJ1-2): NAGVMQNPRHLVRRRGQEARLRCSPMKGHSHVYWYRQLPEEGLKFMVYLQKENIIDESGMPKERFSAEFPKEGPSILRIQQVVRGDSAAYFCASSRGRQDGYTFGSGTRLTVV.

The CDR3 spells CATSSGDRRAGELFF. The CDR3 region has the DNA TGTGCCACCAGCAGTGGGGACAGGCGGGCCGGGGAGCTGTTTTTT. The chain joins TRBV15 to TRBJ2-2; 8 nucleotides match TRBD1. The CDR3 spans 15 residues. The junction had 6 bases not matched to a gene; V was cut back by 3 bases and J by 6 bases. Germline lookup yields CDR1 LNHNV and CDR2 YYDKDF (reference sequence).

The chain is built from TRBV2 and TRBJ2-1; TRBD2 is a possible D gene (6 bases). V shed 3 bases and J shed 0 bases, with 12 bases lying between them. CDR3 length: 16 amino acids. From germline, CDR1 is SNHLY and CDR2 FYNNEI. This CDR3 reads CASSDVRGSSYNEQFF. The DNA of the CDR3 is TGTGCCAGCAGTGATGTGCGGGGAAGCTCCTACAATGAGCAGTTCTTC.

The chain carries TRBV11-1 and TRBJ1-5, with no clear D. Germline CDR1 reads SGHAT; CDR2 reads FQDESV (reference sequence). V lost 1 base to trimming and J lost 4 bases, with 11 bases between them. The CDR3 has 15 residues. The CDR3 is CASSLDSVGNQPQHF. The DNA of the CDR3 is TGTGCCAGCAGCTTAGATTCGGTTGGGAATCAGCCCCAGCATTTT.

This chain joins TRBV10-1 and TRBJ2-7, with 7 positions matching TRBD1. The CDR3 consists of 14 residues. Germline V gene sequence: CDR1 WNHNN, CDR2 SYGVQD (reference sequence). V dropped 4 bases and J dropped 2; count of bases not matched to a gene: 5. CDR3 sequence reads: CASSAGTAAYEQYF. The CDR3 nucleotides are TGCGCCAGCAGTGCGGGGACAGCGGCCTACGAGCAGTACTTC.

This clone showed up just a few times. CDR3 bases: TGTGCCATCAGTCCGGAACACGTCGGACTTAGCAATCAGCCCCAGCATTTT. Its protein is CAISPEHVGLSNQPQHF. The V and J genes are TRBV10-3 and TRBJ1-5, with D unresolved. This CDR3 has 17 amino acids. Trimming took 5 bases from V and 0 from J, leaving 17 bases between them. The germline CDR1 and CDR2 sequences are ENHRY and SYGVKD.

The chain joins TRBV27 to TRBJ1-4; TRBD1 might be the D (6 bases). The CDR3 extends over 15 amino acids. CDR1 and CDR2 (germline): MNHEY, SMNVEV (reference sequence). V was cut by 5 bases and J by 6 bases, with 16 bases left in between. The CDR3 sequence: CASSGMGAGDEKLFF. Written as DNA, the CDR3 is TGTGCCAGCAGTGGGATGGGGGCTGGGGATGAAAAACTGTTTTTT.